These T cell receptor beta chains were read from a single sample in a study of T-cell reconstitution after alpha-beta-depleted transplantation in children. TCRdb re-called the PCR reads with MiXCR, one entry per CDR3 protein. The repertoire holds just over 950,000 distinct CDR3 sequences, with around 30% as singletons. Sequencing was performed on PBMCs, mostly from graft donor cells, taken 360 days after TCRalphabeta/CD19-depleted stem cell transplant. The receptors here all came from a boy under two years old who had a stem cell transplant for SCID, so the T cells may come from the graft donor. Both conserved end residues are trimmed from each CDR3.

J: TRBJ2-7
V: TRBV20-1
CDR3: SAPSLSTSGGYEQY

J: TRBJ2-1
V: TRBV25-1
CDR3: ASSESGRVAYNEQF

J: TRBJ1-1
V: TRBV27
CDR3: ASRLRISGSGAGGHTEAF

J: TRBJ2-1
V: TRBV7-3
CDR3: ASSSIGSTGVKSYNEQF

J: TRBJ1-2
V: TRBV24-1
CDR3: ATHRGNYGYT

J: TRBJ2-6
V: TRBV7-9
CDR3: ASSQTGANVLT

J: TRBJ2-6
V: TRBV9
CDR3: ASSEGTGTIAGANVLT

J: TRBJ2-7
V: TRBV10-3
CDR3: AITDGTGKYEQY

J: TRBJ2-1
V: TRBV29-1
CDR3: SAVSKTGGAYNEQF

J: TRBJ2-4
V: TRBV4-1
CDR3: ASSQLAGVTKNIQY

J: TRBJ2-5
V: TRBV20-1
CDR3: SASPAQETQY

J: TRBJ2-2
V: TRBV5-4
CDR3: ASSPRGLAGTGELF

J: TRBJ2-7
V: TRBV12-3/TRBV12-4
CDR3: ASSFGHPTYEQY

J: TRBJ2-6
V: TRBV4-2
CDR3: ASSQEWGGANVLT

J: TRBJ1-1
V: TRBV5-1
CDR3: ASRGQGNTEAF

J: TRBJ2-3
V: TRBV4-2
CDR3: ASSQENGGGTDTQY

J: TRBJ2-7
V: TRBV29-1
CDR3: SVGETSGGYEQY